This T cell receptor beta chain emerged from a study of T cell responses to AZD1222 COVID-19 vaccine. Study-wide points: Spike-wide coverage was observed for vaccine-associated CD4 TCRs, with dominant responses at 160-218 and 743-854. Most donors were white British, females outnumbered males, and clonal diversity was possibly underestimated. Receipt of two AZD1222 doses was followed by a rise in Spike-specific TCR breadth and depth. The reported proportion of spike-specific TCRs targeting unmutated variant regions was nearly half.

Only one count was recorded for this clone. Its antigen is currently unknown. The V gene's germline CDR1 is MNHEY and CDR2 SMNVEV (reference sequence). This CDR3 has 16 residues. V lost 5 bases, J lost 5 bases, and 10 bases stayed unmatched. Clones were read by immunoSEQ multiplex PCR, and TCRdb kept only the in-frame ones, dropping some. The sample consists of tens of thousands of clones, around nine tenths of them appearing once. The specimen comprised peripheral blood, sampled on day 0 of AZD1222 vaccination. The chain combines TRBV27 with TRBJ2-3, with 10 bases aligning to TRBD2. This clonotype was sampled from an adult in good health. CDR3 sequence reads: CASSRALAGARDTQYF. The CDR3 DNA is TGTGCCAGCAGTCGGGCCCTAGCGGGAGCTAGAGATACGCAGTATTTT.